The 6 T cell receptor beta chains given below trace back to one sample, sequenced in a study of spatial heterogeneity in lung cancer. TCRdb fed the 5' RACE reads into MiXCR, producing one record per CDR3 protein. The sample lists 39,000 or so distinct CDR3 sequences, approximately 10% occurring once. Time point indicated: blood at routine non-recurrence follow-up after resection. The sample consisted of PBMCs, taken at follow-up. These receptors were collected from a female donor with early-stage non-small cell lung cancer.

This clonotype was found many times. This chain links TRBV20-1 with TRBJ2-1; D uncertain. CDR1 is DFQATT, CDR2 SNEGSKA, per germline (reference sequence). Trimming stripped 5 bases from V and 0 bases from J, with 5 bases between. This CDR3 is built from 12 residues. The CDR3, as DNA: TGCAGTGCTCACAGCTCCTACAATGAGCAGTTCTTC. Residues: CSAHSSYNEQFF.

This clonotype was counted many times. The J gene is TRBJ1-2, the V gene TRBV28; TRBD1 matches 11 bases. Germline trimming cut 6 bases from V and 4 bases from J; bases unmatched to any gene: 4. CDR1 is MDHEN and CDR2 is SYDVKM in the germline V gene. The CDR3 runs 14 residues. The CDR3 loop is CASRTGTGGYGYTF. CDR3 DNA: TGTGCCAGCAGAACCGGGACAGGGGGCTATGGCTACACCTTC.

This clonotype has ten or more counts. The gene calls are TRBV12-5 and TRBJ2-3; a weak D match, TRBD1 (6 bases). Trimming shortened V by 3 bases and J by 9 bases, and 13 bases separated the two germline ends. Germline assignment: CDR1 LGHNT and CDR2 FRNRAP. The CDR3 runs to 13 residues. In DNA, the CDR3 is TGTGCTAGTGGTTTTACAGGGATATCGACGCAGTATTTT. The encoded protein is CASGFTGISTQYF.

This clonotype has a count of ten or more. The chain employs TRBV2 and TRBJ2-3, with D hard to call. CDR1 is SNHLY, CDR2 FYNNEI, per germline. The CDR3 is 15 residues long. The V and J ends lost 2 bases and 2 bases respectively, with 11 bases between them. CDR3 in amino acids: CASSELAVPTDTQYF. The CDR3 nucleotides read TGTGCCAGCAGTGAACTGGCGGTACCCACAGATACGCAGTATTTT.

This clonotype came up a few times. This chain joins TRBV5-6 and TRBJ2-2; no clear D gene. In germline, CDR1 is SGHDT, CDR2 YYEEEE. Trimming removed 3 bases from V and 3 bases from J, with 6 bases in between. CDR3 length equals 13 residues. The CDR3 region has the DNA TGTGCCAGCAGCTGGCACTACACCGGGGAGCTGTTTTTT. Its translation: CASSWHYTGELFF.

There are a few counts of this clonotype. This sequence joins TRBV7-3 and TRBJ2-3, with a possible D match to TRBD1 (5 bases). The CDR3 sequence is 12 residues long. CDR1 is SGHTA and CDR2 is FQGTGA in the germline V gene. Trimming removed 5 bases at V and 6 bases at J, with 9 bases between. CDR3 bases: TGTGCCAGCAGCCCACAGGATGATACGCAGTATTTT. Translating gives CASSPQDDTQYF.